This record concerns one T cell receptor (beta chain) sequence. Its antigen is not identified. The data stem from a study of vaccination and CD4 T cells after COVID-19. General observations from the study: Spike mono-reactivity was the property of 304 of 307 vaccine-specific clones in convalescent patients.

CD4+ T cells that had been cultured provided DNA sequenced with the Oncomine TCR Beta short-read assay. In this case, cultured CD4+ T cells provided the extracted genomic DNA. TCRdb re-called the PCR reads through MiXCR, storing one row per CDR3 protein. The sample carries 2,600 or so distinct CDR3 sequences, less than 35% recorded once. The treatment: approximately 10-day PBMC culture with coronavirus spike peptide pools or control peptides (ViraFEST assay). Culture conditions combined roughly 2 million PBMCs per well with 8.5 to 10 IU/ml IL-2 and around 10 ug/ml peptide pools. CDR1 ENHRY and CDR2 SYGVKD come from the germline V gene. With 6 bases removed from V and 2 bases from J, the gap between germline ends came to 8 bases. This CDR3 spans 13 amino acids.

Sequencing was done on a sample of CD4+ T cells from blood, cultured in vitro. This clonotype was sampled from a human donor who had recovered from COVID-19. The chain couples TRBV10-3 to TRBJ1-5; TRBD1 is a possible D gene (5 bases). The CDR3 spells CAIRDSGNQPQHF. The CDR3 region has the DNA TGTGCCATCAGAGACAGCGGCAATCAGCCCCAGCATTTT.